This T cell receptor (beta chain) was recorded in a study of blood T cell repertoires in COVID-19. Study at large: COVID-19 samples collected from the United States, Italy and Spain covered acute and convalescent phases.

CDR1 is MNHEY and CDR2 is SMNVEV in the germline V gene (reference sequence). The CDR3 is 14 residues long. Germline trimming cut 6 bases from V and 5 bases from J; bases unmatched to any gene: 7. Measured with immunoSEQ multiplex PCR; TCRdb has only the in-frame clones, and not every one. The table has about 200,000 clones, 65% to 90% seen once. This TCR derives from a human donor in a cohort sampled during active COVID-19. V usage is TRBV27 and J usage is TRBJ1-5; 7 bases fit TRBD1. The sample consisted of peripheral blood. For the CDR3, the DNA is TGTGCCAGCAGGGACAGGCGGTCCCATCAGCCCCAGCATTTT. It translates to CASRDRRSHQPQHF.